The sequence of this TCR beta chain was determined in a study of CD8+ T cells in alopecia areata. In the study overall: Spontaneously alopecic C3H/HeJ graft donors, about 6-13 months old, gave skin to roughly 6-10-week-old female C3H/HeJ mice. The study, taken as a whole, reports: Possibly because of HLA-related factors, TCR sharing was less clear across patients than in mice. Especially in alopecia totalis/universalis, lesional scalp showed greater clonality than normal scalp did. Sequence data from scalp samples additionally include resident alphabeta T cells of normal skin.

Sorting of pooled cutaneous lymph node cells was based on CD4, CD8alpha, NKG2D, NKG2ACE and other markers. The germline V gene has CDR1 LGHNA and CDR2 YNLKQL (reference sequence). The CDR3 consists of 14 residues. V was cut by 0 bases and J by 1 base, with 5 bases left in between. This clone was detected a few times. Its antigen is still unknown. Genes here carry mouse names. The read is 4 residues too short to cover the CDR3 end, so that end is filled in from the germline J gene. This same CDR3 is encoded by further DNA sequences in the sample. RNA, once extracted, was reverse transcribed into cDNA for use as the sequencing template. Measured with immunoSEQ multiplex PCR; TCRdb has only the in-frame clones, and not every one. The sample includes 200,000 to 300,000 clones, none of them occurring once.

The V and J genes are TRBV5 and TRBJ2-3, with D perhaps TRBD2 (5 bases). Material for sequencing was CD4+ T cells sorted from a lymph node. The sequence came from a C3H/HeJ mouse with alopecia areata. The strain's MHC haplotype is H2-k. CDR3 sequence reads: CASSQDGGAETLYF. The covered CDR3 bases are TGTGCCAGCAGCCAAGATGGGGGTGCAGAA.